These 23 T cell receptor beta chains were sequenced from one sample in a study of cytomegalovirus exposure and HLA in healthy donors. PCR was performed using 60 Vbeta and 13 Jbeta primers. Profiled with immunoSEQ multiplex PCR; TCRdb holds only in-frame clones, not every one. This repertoire shows 70,000 or so clones, 78% found once; its top ten account for about 8%. Source material: PBMCs. The receptors come from a man younger than 35 in good health and CMV-seropositive.

The rearrangement links TRBV4-1 to TRBJ1-4; a weak D match, TRBD1 (5 bases). CDR3 size: 15 residues. Germline assignment: CDR1 MGHRA and CDR2 YSYEKL. V was clipped by 5 bases and J by 8 bases, with 18 bases between them. The chain's CDR3 is CASSYGGRGKEKLFF. The CDR3 DNA reads TGCGCCAGCAGCTACGGGGGAAGAGGCAAAGAAAAACTGTTTTTT.

The rearrangement joins TRBV6-5 to TRBJ1-4, with D perhaps TRBD1 (5 bases). Per germline, CDR1 MNHEY and CDR2 SVGAGI. V was shortened by 10 bases and J by 3 bases, with 12 bases between the two germline ends. This CDR3 has 13 residues. CDR3 amino acids: CATRGTANEKLFF. Written as DNA, the CDR3 is TGTGCCACCCGCGGGACTGCTAATGAAAAACTGTTTTTT.

DNA for the CDR3: TGTGCCAGCAGCCTTCTACAGGGCCCTGAAGCTTTCTTT. Translating it yields CASSLLQGPEAFF. This rearrangement joins TRBV7-9 to TRBJ1-1, with a possible D match to TRBD1 (6 bases). V was pared by 5 bases and J by 6 bases, with 13 bases between. Per germline, CDR1 SEHNR and CDR2 FQNEAQ (reference sequence). The CDR3 has 13 amino acids.

The sample holds a few counts of this clone. V and J are TRBV29-1 and TRBJ2-1; 10 bases agree with TRBD2. Germline V lookup: CDR1 SQVTM, CDR2 ANQGSEA. CDR3 length: 14 amino acids. J lost 7 bases, V lost 6 bases, and 9 bases had no gene match. CDR3: CSVALAGALNEQFF. The CDR3 DNA reads as TGCAGCGTCGCCCTAGCGGGAGCTTTAAATGAGCAGTTCTTC.

CDR3 protein: CASRLAGYEQYF. The DNA of the CDR3 is TGTGCCAGCAGATTAGCGGGCTACGAGCAGTACTTC. The chain has TRBV28 and TRBJ2-7; 7 nucleotides agree with TRBD2. Germline V lookup: CDR1 MDHEN, CDR2 SYDVKM. The V and J ends lost 6 bases and 3 bases, in that order; junction bases with no gene match: 2. CDR3 length: 12 residues.

The CDR3 DNA reads TGTGCCTGGAGTGTTACTAGGACTAGCGGGAGTATAAAGCTGGAGCAGTACTTC. The encoded protein is CAWSVTRTSGSIKLEQYF. The chain has TRBV30 and TRBJ2-7, with 13 nucleotides matching TRBD2. Looked up from germline, CDR1 is GTSNPN and CDR2 is SVGIG (reference sequence). V was clipped by 0 bases and J by 7 bases; unmatched bases: 15. The CDR3 runs to 18 residues.

V usage is TRBV5-1 and J usage is TRBJ2-6; TRBD1 is a possible D gene (6 bases). V was shortened by 4 bases and J by 2 bases, with 13 bases between the two germline ends. From germline, CDR1 is SGHRS and CDR2 YFSETQ. The CDR3 is 16 amino acids. This chain's CDR3 is CASSEDAGAGANVLTF. The CDR3 DNA sequence: TGCGCCAGCAGCGAGGATGCAGGGGCTGGGGCCAACGTCCTGACTTTC.

This chain links TRBV13 with TRBJ1-2, with TRBD1 matching 10 bases. This CDR3 has 14 amino acids. The V gene end was trimmed by 3 bases and the J gene end by 6 bases; junction bases not matched to a gene: 4. CDR1 and CDR2 from the germline V gene are PRHDT and FYEKMQ (reference sequence). The CDR3, as DNA: TGTGCCAGCAGCTTGCGGACAGGGGGGAATGGCTACACCTTC. Its translation: CASSLRTGGNGYTF.

The chain joins TRBV28 to TRBJ1-1; D unresolved. There are 11 residues in the CDR3. CDR1 and CDR2 (germline): MDHEN, SYDVKM. V gave up 11 bases and J gave up 3 bases, with 10 bases separating them. Here the CDR3 reads CASRGYTEAFF. The DNA of the CDR3 is TGTGCCTCCCGAGGTTACACTGAAGCTTTCTTT.

The chain has TRBV7-2 and TRBJ1-2; no clear D. Trimming shortened V by 5 bases and J by 3 bases, and 22 bases separated the two germline ends. This CDR3 is 17 amino acids long. Germline values: CDR1 SGHTA, CDR2 FQGNSA. The chain's CDR3 is CASSPTLASLRDYGYTF. CDR3 coding DNA: TGTGCCAGCAGCCCCACCCTGGCCAGCCTGAGGGACTATGGCTACACCTTC.

This rearrangement joins TRBV5-4 to TRBJ2-1; 10 bases align to TRBD1. Unmatched junction bases numbered 2, after V lost 4 bases and J lost 1 base. This CDR3 region has 15 residues. Germline CDR1 SGHNT, CDR2 YYREEE (reference sequence). CDR3 region: CASSVDRGSYNEQFF. The CDR3, as DNA: TGTGCCAGCAGCGTGGACAGGGGGTCCTACAATGAGCAGTTCTTC.

The chain employs TRBV15 and TRBJ2-3, with 8 bases lining up with TRBD1. Trimming removed 7 bases from V and 2 bases from J; junction bases left unmatched: 5. The V gene's germline CDR1 is LNHNV and CDR2 YYDKDF (reference sequence). This CDR3 contains 14 residues. CDR3 DNA: TGTGCCACCAAACCGGGACAGGCCACAGATACGCAGTATTTT. This encodes CATKPGQATDTQYF.

The CDR3 region is CASISSGNEQYF. DNA of the CDR3: TGTGCCAGTATCAGTTCAGGGAACGAGCAGTACTTC. V usage is TRBV2 and J usage is TRBJ2-7; a weak D match, TRBD1 (5 bases). The CDR3 totals 12 residues. Germline V lookup: CDR1 SNHLY, CDR2 FYNNEI. V was trimmed by 9 bases and J by 5 bases, leaving 14 bases between them.

V and J are TRBV28 and TRBJ1-1, with D unclear. The germline CDR1 and CDR2 sequences are MDHEN and SYDVKM. Deletions cut 3 bases from V and 8 bases from J, with 13 bases between. The CDR3 runs to 13 residues. The CDR3 here is CASSFNLQAEAFF. The CDR3 nucleotides are TGTGCCAGCAGTTTCAACCTTCAGGCAGAAGCTTTCTTT. Combining the CDR3 with reference TRBV28 and TRBJ1-1 gives the whole variable domain DVKVTQSSRYLVKRTGEKVFLECVQDMDHENMFWYRQDPGLGLRLIYFSYDVKMKEKGDIPEGYSVSREKKERFSLILESASTNQTSMYLCASSFNLQAEAFFGQGTRLTVV.

A single count supports this clone. V gene TRBV29-1 combines with J gene TRBJ2-5, with a tentative D call TRBD2 (5 bases). The V and J ends lost 8 bases and 6 bases respectively, with 16 bases between them. This CDR3 region has 12 residues. Germline V CDR1 and CDR2: SQVTM, ANQGSEA. The CDR3 DNA sequence: TGCAGCTCTATGACGGGGTTTCAGACCCAGTACTTC. It codes for CSSMTGFQTQYF.

The chain combines TRBV30 with TRBJ1-1; D call uncertain. V lost 7 bases and J lost 1, with 16 bases in between. The CDR3 totals 14 residues. Per germline, CDR1 GTSNPN and CDR2 SVGIG (reference sequence). CDR3: CASSRFVKNTEAFF. Written as DNA, the CDR3 is TGTGCCTCGAGCAGGTTTGTCAAGAACACTGAAGCTTTCTTT.

This clone was seen a single time. The rearrangement joins TRBV6-1 to TRBJ2-1; unclear D gene. Deletions cut 4 bases from V and 5 bases from J, with 15 bases between. From germline, CDR1 is MNHNS and CDR2 SASEGT. The CDR3 covers 15 residues. CDR3 amino acids: CASSGSRVNNNEQFF. CDR3 bases: TGTGCCAGCAGTGGATCCCGGGTAAATAACAATGAGCAGTTCTTC.

The rearrangement uses TRBV25-1 and TRBJ1-2, with D maybe TRBD1 (5 bases). Trimming took off 5 bases at V and 3 bases at J, with 19 bases between the two ends. Germline V gene sequence: CDR1 MGHDK, CDR2 SYGVNS. The CDR3 length is 16 residues. The CDR3 here is CASSYHRDYAHYGYTF. DNA of the CDR3: TGTGCCAGCAGTTATCACCGGGACTATGCCCACTATGGCTACACCTTC.

The V gene is TRBV7-9, the J gene TRBJ1-1; D uncertain. Trimming cost V 5 bases and J 4 bases, with 11 bases left between them. The CDR3 has 13 amino acids. Germline loops: CDR1 SEHNR, CDR2 FQNEAQ (reference sequence). CDR3 bases: TGTGCCAGCAGCCCCCGAGGGTCCACTGAAGCTTTCTTT. This encodes CASSPRGSTEAFF.

The V gene is TRBV11-2, the J gene TRBJ2-7; 8 bases are shared with TRBD2. Germline V gene sequence: CDR1 SGHAT, CDR2 FQNNGV. With 3 bases clipped from V and 6 bases from J, the junction kept 7 bases outside the gene matches. There are 14 residues in the CDR3. The CDR3 protein is CASSFRPGGTEQYF. The CDR3 DNA is TGTGCCAGCAGCTTCAGACCGGGGGGGACCGAGCAGTACTTC.

This clone appeared a single time. This chain connects TRBV28 to TRBJ1-2; possible D gene TRBD1, 5 bases. Germline loops: CDR1 MDHEN, CDR2 SYDVKM. The CDR3 runs to 13 residues. Trimming shortened V by 7 bases and J by 5 bases, and 14 bases separated the two germline ends. The CDR3 region is CASTTPGIYGYTF. In DNA form, the CDR3 reads TGTGCCAGCACCACACCAGGGATTTATGGCTACACCTTC.

Only one count was recorded for this clone. The chain links TRBV6-5 to TRBJ2-7; 8 bases fit TRBD2. The junction had 1 base not matched to a gene; V was cut back by 0 bases and J by 0 bases. Germline assignment: CDR1 MNHEY and CDR2 SVGAGI. The CDR3 contains 15 residues. Here the CDR3 DNA reads TGTGCCAGCAGTTACTCTAGCGGGGCCTCCTACGAGCAGTACTTC. This encodes CASSYSSGASYEQYF.

This clone appeared once. This chain uses TRBV5-4 with TRBJ2-5; tentatively, D is TRBD1 (6 bases). The CDR3 has 14 residues. Looked up from germline, CDR1 is SGHNT and CDR2 is YYREEE (reference sequence). V was pared by 2 bases and J by 2 bases, with 10 bases between. The CDR3 sequence: CASSFDRFQETQYF. The DNA for the CDR3 is TGTGCCAGCAGCTTTGACAGGTTTCAAGAGACCCAGTACTTC.